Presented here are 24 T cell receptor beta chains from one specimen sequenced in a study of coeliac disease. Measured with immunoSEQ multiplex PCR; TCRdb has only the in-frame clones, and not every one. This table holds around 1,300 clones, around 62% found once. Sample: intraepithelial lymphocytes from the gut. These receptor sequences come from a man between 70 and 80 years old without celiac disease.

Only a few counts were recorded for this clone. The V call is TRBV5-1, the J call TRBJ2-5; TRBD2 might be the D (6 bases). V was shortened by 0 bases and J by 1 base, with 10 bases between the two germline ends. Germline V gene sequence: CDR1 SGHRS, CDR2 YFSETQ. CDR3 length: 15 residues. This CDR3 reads CASSLGREAQETQYF. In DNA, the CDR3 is TGCGCCAGCAGCTTGGGAAGGGAGGCCCAAGAGACCCAGTACTTC.

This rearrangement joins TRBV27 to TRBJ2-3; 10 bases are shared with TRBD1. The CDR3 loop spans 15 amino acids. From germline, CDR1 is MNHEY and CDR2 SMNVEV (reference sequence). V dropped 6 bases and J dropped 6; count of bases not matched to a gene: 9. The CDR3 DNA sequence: TGTGCCAGCAGGATGGGGACAGGGGCGCCGGATACGCAGTATTTT. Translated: CASRMGTGAPDTQYF.

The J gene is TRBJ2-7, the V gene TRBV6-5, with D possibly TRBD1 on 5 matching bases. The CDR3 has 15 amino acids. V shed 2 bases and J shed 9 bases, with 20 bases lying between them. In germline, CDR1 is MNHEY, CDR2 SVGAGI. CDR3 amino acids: CASSYGADTIRGQYF. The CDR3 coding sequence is TGTGCCAGCAGTTACGGGGCGGATACAATACGAGGGCAGTACTTC.

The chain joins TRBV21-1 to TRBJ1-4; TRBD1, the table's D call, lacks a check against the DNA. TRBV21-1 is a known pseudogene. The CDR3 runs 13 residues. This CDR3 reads CASRRTGAEKLFF. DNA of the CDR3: TGTGCCAGCAGGAGGACAGGGGCCGAAAAACTGTTTTTT.

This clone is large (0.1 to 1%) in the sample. The CDR3 DNA reads TGCGCCAGCCGGGACAGTAGCTCCTACGAGCAGTACTTC. Amino acid sequence: CASRDSSSYEQYF. This chain links TRBV5-1 with TRBJ2-7; 7 bases map to TRBD1. V trimming: 7 bases; J trimming: 0 bases; junction bases outside the gene matches: 4. The CDR3 consists of 13 residues. In germline, CDR1 is SGHRS, CDR2 YFSETQ.

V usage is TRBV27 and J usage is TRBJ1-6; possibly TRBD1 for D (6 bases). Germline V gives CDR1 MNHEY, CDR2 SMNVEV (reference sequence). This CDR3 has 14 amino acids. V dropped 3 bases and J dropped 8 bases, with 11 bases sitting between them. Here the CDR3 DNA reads TGTGCCAGCAGTTTTGGGGCAGGGGATTCACCCCTCCACTTT. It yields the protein CASSFGAGDSPLHF.

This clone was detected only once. CDR3 residues: CASSYSMWEAETQYF. The CDR3, as DNA: TGTGCCAGCAGTTACTCGATGTGGGAGGCAGAGACCCAGTACTTC. The chain has TRBV6-5 and TRBJ2-5; maybe TRBD2 (6 bases). The CDR3 consists of 15 residues. Germline CDR1 is MNHEY and CDR2 is SVGAGI. V was cut by 0 bases and J by 4 bases, with 12 bases left in between.

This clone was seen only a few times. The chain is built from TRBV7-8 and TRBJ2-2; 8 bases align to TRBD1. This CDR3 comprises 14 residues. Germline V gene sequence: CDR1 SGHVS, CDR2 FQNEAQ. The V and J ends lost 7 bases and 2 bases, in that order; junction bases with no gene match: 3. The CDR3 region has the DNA TGTGCCAGCACCCCAGGGGGCAACACCGGGGAGCTGTTTTTT. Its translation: CASTPGGNTGELFF.

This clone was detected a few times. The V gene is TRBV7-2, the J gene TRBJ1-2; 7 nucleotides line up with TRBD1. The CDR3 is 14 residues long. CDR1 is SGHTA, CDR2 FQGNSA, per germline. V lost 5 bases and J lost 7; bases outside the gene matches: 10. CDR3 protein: CASSTRGGSLGYTF. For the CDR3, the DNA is TGTGCCAGCAGCACACGAGGGGGCTCCCTTGGCTACACCTTC.

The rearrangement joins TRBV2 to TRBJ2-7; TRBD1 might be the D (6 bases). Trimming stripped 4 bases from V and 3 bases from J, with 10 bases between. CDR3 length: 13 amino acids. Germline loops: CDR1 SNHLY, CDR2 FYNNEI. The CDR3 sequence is CASSVGQFYEQYF. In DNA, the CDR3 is TGTGCCAGCAGTGTAGGACAGTTCTACGAGCAGTACTTC.

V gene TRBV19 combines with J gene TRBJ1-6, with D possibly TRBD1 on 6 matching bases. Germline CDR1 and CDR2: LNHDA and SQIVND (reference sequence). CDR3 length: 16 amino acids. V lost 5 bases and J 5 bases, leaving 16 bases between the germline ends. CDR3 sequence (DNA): TGTGCCAGTAGTCTCCGCCGGACAGTGGATAATTCACCCCTCCACTTT. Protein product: CASSLRRTVDNSPLHF.

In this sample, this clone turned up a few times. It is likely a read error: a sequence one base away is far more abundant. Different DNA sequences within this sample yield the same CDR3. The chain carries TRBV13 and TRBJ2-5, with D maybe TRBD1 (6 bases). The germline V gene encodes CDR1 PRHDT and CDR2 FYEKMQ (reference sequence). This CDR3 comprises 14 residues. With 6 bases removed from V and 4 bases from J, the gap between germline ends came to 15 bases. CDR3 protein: CASSRTLGGETQYF. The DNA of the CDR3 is TGTGCCAGCAGTAGGACCTTAGGGGGAGAGACCCAGTACTTC.

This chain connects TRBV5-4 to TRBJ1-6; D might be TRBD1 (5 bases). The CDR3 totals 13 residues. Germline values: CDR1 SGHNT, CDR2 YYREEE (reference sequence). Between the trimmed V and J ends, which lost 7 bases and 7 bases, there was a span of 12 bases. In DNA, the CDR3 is TGTGCCAGCGGGGCGGGAACAAATTCACCCCTCCACTTT. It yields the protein CASGAGTNSPLHF.

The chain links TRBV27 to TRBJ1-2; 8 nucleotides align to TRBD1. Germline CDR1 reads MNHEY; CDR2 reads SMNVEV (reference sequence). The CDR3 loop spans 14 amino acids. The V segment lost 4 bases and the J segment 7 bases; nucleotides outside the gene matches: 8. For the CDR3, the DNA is TGTGCCAGCAGTTCTACAGGGGGGGGAGTTGGCTACACCTTC. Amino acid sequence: CASSSTGGGVGYTF.

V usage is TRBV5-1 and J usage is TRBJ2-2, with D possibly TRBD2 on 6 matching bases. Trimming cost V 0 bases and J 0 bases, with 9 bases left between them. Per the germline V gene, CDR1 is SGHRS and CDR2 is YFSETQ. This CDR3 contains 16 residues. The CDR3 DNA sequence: TGCGCCAGCAGCTTGGAGAGACTAGCGAACACCGGGGAGCTGTTTTTT. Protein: CASSLERLANTGELFF. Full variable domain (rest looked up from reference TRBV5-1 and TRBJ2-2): KAGVTQTPRYLIKTRGQQVTLSCSPISGHRSVSWYQQTPGQGLQFLFEYFSETQRNKGNFPGRFSGRQFSNSRSEMNVSTLELGDSALYLCASSLERLANTGELFFGEGSRLTVL.

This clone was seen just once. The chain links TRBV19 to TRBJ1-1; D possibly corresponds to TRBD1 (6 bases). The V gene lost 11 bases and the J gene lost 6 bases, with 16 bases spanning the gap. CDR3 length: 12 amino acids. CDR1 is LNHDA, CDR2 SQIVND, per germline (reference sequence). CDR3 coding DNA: TGTGCCTCAAGGGGGAGCCTGGCTGAAGCTTTCTTT. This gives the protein CASRGSLAEAFF.

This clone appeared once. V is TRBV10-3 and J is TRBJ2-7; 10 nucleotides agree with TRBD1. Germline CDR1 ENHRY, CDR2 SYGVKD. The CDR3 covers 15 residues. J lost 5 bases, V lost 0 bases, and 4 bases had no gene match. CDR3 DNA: TGTGCCATCAGTGAGTCGATGGGGACAGGGGACGAGCAGTACTTC. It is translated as CAISESMGTGDEQYF.

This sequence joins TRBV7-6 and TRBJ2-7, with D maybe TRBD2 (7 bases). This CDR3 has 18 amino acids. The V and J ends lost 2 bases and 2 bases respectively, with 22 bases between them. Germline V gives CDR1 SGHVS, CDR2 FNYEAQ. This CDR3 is CASSLISGSAGAAYEQYF. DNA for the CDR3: TGTGCCAGCAGCTTAATTTCCGGGTCGGCGGGGGCCGCCTACGAGCAGTACTTC.

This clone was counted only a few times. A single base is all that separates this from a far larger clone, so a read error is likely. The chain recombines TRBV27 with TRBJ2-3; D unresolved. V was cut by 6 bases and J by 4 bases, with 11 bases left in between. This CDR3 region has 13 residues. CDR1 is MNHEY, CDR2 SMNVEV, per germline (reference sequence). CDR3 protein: CASRPHSADTQYF. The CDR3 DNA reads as TGTGCCAGCAGACCCCACTCGGCAGATACGCAGTATTTT.

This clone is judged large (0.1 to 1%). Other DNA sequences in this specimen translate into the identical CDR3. DNA of the CDR3: TGTGCCACCAGCAGAGTGGGAGACTCCAATGAAAAACTGTTTTTT. It yields the protein CATSRVGDSNEKLFF. This rearrangement joins TRBV15 to TRBJ1-4; D is uncertain. CDR1 and CDR2 (germline): LNHNV, YYDKDF (reference sequence). This CDR3 is 15 amino acids long. V shed 1 base and J shed 5 bases, with 11 bases lying between them.

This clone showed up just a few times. The CDR3 protein is CATGTSGGNEQFF. For the CDR3, the DNA is TGTGCCACGGGGACTAGCGGGGGGAATGAGCAGTTCTTC. V is TRBV10-3 and J is TRBJ2-1; 15 bases line up with TRBD2. The CDR3 runs to 13 residues. Per the germline V gene, CDR1 is ENHRY and CDR2 is SYGVKD. The J segment lost 7 bases and the V segment lost 10 bases, leaving 2 bases of the junction unmatched.

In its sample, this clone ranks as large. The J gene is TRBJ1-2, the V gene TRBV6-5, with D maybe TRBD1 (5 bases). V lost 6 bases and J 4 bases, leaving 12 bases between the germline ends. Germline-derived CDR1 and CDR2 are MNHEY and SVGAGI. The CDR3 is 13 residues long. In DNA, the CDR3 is TGTGCCAGCAGATCCACAGGCGTCTATGGCTACACCTTC. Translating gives CASRSTGVYGYTF.

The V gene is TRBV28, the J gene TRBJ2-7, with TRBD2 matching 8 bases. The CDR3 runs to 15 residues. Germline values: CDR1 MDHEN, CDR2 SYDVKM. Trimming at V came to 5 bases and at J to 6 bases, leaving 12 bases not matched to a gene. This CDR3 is CASSGSQRGSSEQYF. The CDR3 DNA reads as TGTGCCAGCAGTGGGTCCCAGCGGGGGTCTTCCGAGCAGTACTTC.

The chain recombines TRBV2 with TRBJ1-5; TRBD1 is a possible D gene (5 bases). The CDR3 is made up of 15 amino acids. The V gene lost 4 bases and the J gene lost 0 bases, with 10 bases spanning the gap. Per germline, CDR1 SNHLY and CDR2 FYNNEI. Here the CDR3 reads CASSVEGDSNQPQHF. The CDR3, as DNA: TGTGCCAGCAGTGTAGAAGGGGATAGCAATCAGCCCCAGCATTTT.